The rows below give T cell receptor beta chains drawn from one sample of a study of OX40 agonist ivuxolimab in advanced cancers. This table comes from immunoSEQ multiplex PCR, and its TCRdb copy is limited to in-frame clones, with some not included. The sample consists of tens of thousands of clones, about 88% of them appearing once. Sequencing was performed on CD4+ or CD8+ T cells sorted from blood, taken in a trial of the OX40 agonist ivuxolimab. The source is an adult with an advanced solid tumor such as melanoma, head and neck, liver or kidney cancer. Each CDR3 is given with its conserved first and last residue. Fields, in order: V gene, J gene, CDR3 protein.

V: TRBV5-1
J: TRBJ2-5
CDR3: CASSLEVNQETQYF

V: TRBV28
J: TRBJ2-7
CDR3: CASSTTSSPTYEQYF

V: TRBV7-6
J: TRBJ1-2
CDR3: CASSEFAGGFEVYGYTF

V: TRBV5-1
J: TRBJ1-3
CDR3: CASRAGQGAGNTIYF

V: TRBV14
J: TRBJ1-5
CDR3: CASSQYRGSNQPQHF

V: TRBV19
J: TRBJ2-7
CDR3: CASSQESSYEQYF

V: TRBV5-4
J: TRBJ2-3
CDR3: CASSLVGGLAVTDTQYF

V: TRBV10-1
J: TRBJ1-1
CDR3: CASSEIGQKAFF

V: TRBV7-9
J: TRBJ2-2
CDR3: CASNETSGELFF

V: TRBV7-9
J: TRBJ2-7
CDR3: CASSLTGGSTYEQYF

V: TRBV4-1
J: TRBJ2-3
CDR3: CASSQELDFWALGDTQYF

V: TRBV5-4
J: TRBJ2-1
CDR3: CASSLLAGEQFF

V: TRBV6-1
J: TRBJ2-7
CDR3: CASNPTSSIYEQYF

V: TRBV5-6
J: TRBJ2-7
CDR3: CASSLGMASSYEQYF

V: TRBV9
J: TRBJ1-1
CDR3: CASSPRGRPMNTEAFF

V: TRBV9
J: TRBJ1-2
CDR3: CASSVGGGTYGYTF

V: TRBV6-5
J: TRBJ2-5
CDR3: CASSDRVRETQYF

V: TRBV28
J: TRBJ1-2
CDR3: CASSLITANYGYTF

V: TRBV14
J: TRBJ2-1
CDR3: CASSRGLAGNNEQFF

V: TRBV9
J: TRBJ1-3
CDR3: CASSVVGSGNTIYF

V: TRBV10-2
J: TRBJ1-3
CDR3: CASSERVSGNTIYF

V: TRBV19
J: TRBJ2-4
CDR3: CASAPGQLAKNIQYF

V: TRBV9
J: TRBJ2-5
CDR3: CASSGSSDRGRETQYF

V: TRBV27
J: TRBJ1-5
CDR3: CASSAIWGSNQPQHF

V: TRBV7-9
J: TRBJ2-1
CDR3: CASSFPGGKENEQFF

V: TRBV28
J: TRBJ1-5
CDR3: CASSSGYNQPQHF

V: TRBV4-3
J: TRBJ1-5
CDR3: CASSQDIGDNQPQHF

V: TRBV9
J: TRBJ1-2
CDR3: CASRGPEGTKGYTF

V: TRBV4-2
J: TRBJ1-5
CDR3: CASSQWTGNQPQHF

V: TRBV27
J: TRBJ2-1
CDR3: CASSLYPNEQFF

V: TRBV27
J: TRBJ1-1
CDR3: CASSLRWGGNTEAFF

V: TRBV19
J: TRBJ1-4
CDR3: CASTGTGHEKLFF

V: TRBV4-1
J: TRBJ2-7
CDR3: CASSSALDEQYF

V: TRBV29-1
J: TRBJ2-2
CDR3: CSVQGSGELFF

V: TRBV5-1
J: TRBJ2-5
CDR3: CASSLDQNQETQYF

V: TRBV19
J: TRBJ2-1
CDR3: CASSMGTGYNEQFF

V: TRBV30
J: TRBJ2-7
CDR3: CAWSTPYEQYF

V: TRBV28
J: TRBJ1-4
CDR3: CASSLLRPATNEKLFF

V: TRBV27
J: TRBJ2-3
CDR3: CASSLSSTDTQYF

V: TRBV27
J: TRBJ1-1
CDR3: CASSSPGGTEAFF

V: TRBV15
J: TRBJ1-1
CDR3: CATSKGSSGVNTEAFF

V: TRBV25-1
J: TRBJ1-6
CDR3: CASSATVYNSPLHF

V: TRBV7-9
J: TRBJ1-1
CDR3: CASSLEREEAFF

V: TRBV4-3
J: TRBJ1-4
CDR3: CASSPTGATNEKLFF

V: TRBV28
J: TRBJ1-1
CDR3: CATILNTEAFF

V: TRBV29-1
J: TRBJ1-5
CDR3: CSVVVGGSNQPQHF

V: TRBV5-6
J: TRBJ2-7
CDR3: CASSSGLDSYEQYF

V: TRBV5-6
J: TRBJ1-1
CDR3: CASSLAGGWTEAFF

V: TRBV5-6
J: TRBJ2-1
CDR3: CASSSAPLGFNEQFF

V: TRBV9
J: TRBJ2-4
CDR3: CASSVGIRLAKNIQYF

V: TRBV7-2
J: TRBJ2-3
CDR3: CASSYSGSTDTQYF

V: TRBV18
J: TRBJ1-2
CDR3: CASSPNINYGYTF

V: TRBV9
J: TRBJ2-3
CDR3: CASSVGATSLTDTQYF

V: TRBV27
J: TRBJ2-7
CDR3: CASSLSRRGGEQYF

V: TRBV7-2
J: TRBJ2-7
CDR3: CASSLISSGSAEQYF

V: TRBV6-1
J: TRBJ2-7
CDR3: CASSVGTSGYEQYF

V: TRBV29-1
J: TRBJ2-2
CDR3: CSATVTGELFF